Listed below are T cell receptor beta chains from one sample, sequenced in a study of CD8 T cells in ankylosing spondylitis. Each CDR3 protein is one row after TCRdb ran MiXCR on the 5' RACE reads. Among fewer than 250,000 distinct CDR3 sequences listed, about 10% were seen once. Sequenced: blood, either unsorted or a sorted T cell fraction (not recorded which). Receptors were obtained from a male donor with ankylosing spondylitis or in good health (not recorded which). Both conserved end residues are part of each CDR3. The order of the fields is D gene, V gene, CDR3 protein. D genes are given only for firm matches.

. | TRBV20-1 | CSAPQTSSEQFF
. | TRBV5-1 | CASSIQGHEQYF
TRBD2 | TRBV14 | CASSQRLAGASTDTQYF
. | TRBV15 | CATSSSLNNQPQHF
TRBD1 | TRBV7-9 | CASSWDREGETQYF
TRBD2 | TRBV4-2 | CASSPGGTSGLTDTQYF
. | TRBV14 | CASSQFDTYNEQFF
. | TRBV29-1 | CSVEVGGFYGYTF
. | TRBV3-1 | CASSQEPGLNTEAFF
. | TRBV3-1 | CASSQSMGPRSRQYF
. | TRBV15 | CATSRDRGGYNEQFF
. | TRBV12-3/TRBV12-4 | CASSSAGLITGELFF
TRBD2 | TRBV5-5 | CASSSLSSGGAVEQFF
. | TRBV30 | CAWTVQGRFRPQHF
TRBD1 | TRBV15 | CATSRDPDRAGNTIYF
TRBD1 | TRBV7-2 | CASSLQGDGSEAFF
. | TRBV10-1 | CASSLDRHSGNTIYF
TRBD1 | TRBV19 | CASIPTGMYTEAFF
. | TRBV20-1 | CSASERVYEQYF
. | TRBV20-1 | CSAQPPANTGELFF
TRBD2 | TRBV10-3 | CAISGQGTSAYNEQFF
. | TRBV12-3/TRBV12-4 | CASSAGVGTEAFF
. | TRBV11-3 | CASSATGRQVGYTF
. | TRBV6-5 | CASSYSGVGTDTQYF
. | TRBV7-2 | CASSLPLIAKNIQYF
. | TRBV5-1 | CASSLAGAQGNTIYF
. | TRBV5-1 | CASSLVRDGGTEAFF
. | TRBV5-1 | CASSAEGYMNTEAFF
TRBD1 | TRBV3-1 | CASSLSRDRALRAFF
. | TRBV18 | CASSSRNTEAFF
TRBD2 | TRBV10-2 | CASSEPYGTSGRREETQYF
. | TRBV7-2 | CASSLAPQGGSNTGELFF
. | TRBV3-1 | CASSQVSLGGRLGEAFF